The 8 T cell receptor beta chains in this list originate from one sample, sequenced in a study of T cells after yellow fever vaccination. TCRdb reprocessed the 5' RACE reads with MiXCR, giving one entry per CDR3 protein. The sample gives roughly 260,000 distinct CDR3 sequences, over 10% of which show up once; 0.45% to 0.65% is in the top ten. The sequencing used CD4+ T cells sorted from PBMCs, collected 45 days after the yellow fever booster vaccination. The receptors originated from a man younger than 45 who received the YFV17D yellow fever vaccine.

The V and J genes are TRBV9 and TRBJ2-2; 9 nucleotides match TRBD2. V lost 3 bases, J lost 4 bases, and 4 bases stayed unmatched. Germline CDR1 and CDR2: SGDLS and YYNGEE. The CDR3 has 15 amino acids. In DNA form, the CDR3 reads TGTGCCAGCAGCGAGCTAGCGGGGTTCACCGGGGAGCTGTTTTTT. Protein sequence: CASSELAGFTGELFF.

The chain couples TRBV10-1 to TRBJ1-2, with 8 bases fitting TRBD1. The junction had 3 bases not matched to a gene; V was cut back by 5 bases and J by 4 bases. Germline CDR1 reads WNHNN; CDR2 reads SYGVQD (reference sequence). The CDR3 contains 13 residues. As DNA, the CDR3 is TGCGCCAGCAGTAAGGACAGGGCCTATGGCTACACCTTC. This gives the protein CASSKDRAYGYTF.

This clonotype was picked up a small number of times. The chain uses TRBV10-3 and TRBJ2-3; 10 bases fit TRBD1. This CDR3 spans 14 amino acids. V lost 6 bases, J lost 2 bases, and 2 bases stayed unmatched. Germline values: CDR1 ENHRY, CDR2 SYGVKD. The CDR3 DNA reads as TGTGCCATCAGAGGGACAGGGGACACAGATACGCAGTATTTT. Its protein product is CAIRGTGDTDTQYF.

This clonotype came up many times. The V and J genes are TRBV20-1 and TRBJ1-2, with 7 bases that match TRBD1. CDR1 DFQATT and CDR2 SNEGSKA come from the germline V gene (reference sequence). V lost 6 bases to trimming and J lost 0 bases; unmatched junction nucleotides: 4. The CDR3 extends over 13 amino acids. DNA for the CDR3: TGCAGTGCCCCGGACAGGTCTAACTATGGCTACACCTTC. Its protein product is CSAPDRSNYGYTF.

The chain recombines TRBV4-3 with TRBJ2-1; the D is unclear. This CDR3 is built from 15 residues. Germline lookup yields CDR1 LGHNA and CDR2 YSLEER. Trimming shortened V by 4 bases and J by 5 bases, and 15 bases separated the two germline ends. In DNA form, the CDR3 reads TGCGCCAGCAGCCTACACATAGGGTCTGACAATGAGCAGTTCTTC. Protein product: CASSLHIGSDNEQFF.

The rearrangement links TRBV20-1 to TRBJ2-1, with 9 bases aligning to TRBD2. Germline loops: CDR1 DFQATT, CDR2 SNEGSKA (reference sequence). The CDR3 has 14 residues. V shed 4 bases, J shed 6 bases, and the junction held 7 bases outside the gene matches. Here the CDR3 reads CSATLAGAGNEQFF. For the CDR3, the DNA is TGCAGTGCTACTTTAGCGGGAGCGGGCAATGAGCAGTTCTTC.

The V gene is TRBV14, the J gene TRBJ2-7, with unresolved D. With 2 bases removed from V and 3 bases from J, the gap between germline ends came to 14 bases. Germline V gene data show CDR1 as SGHDN and CDR2 as FVKESK. The CDR3 totals 15 residues. CDR3 coding DNA: TGTGCCAGCAGCCAATTGCGACCCTATGTCTACGAGCAGTACTTC. Encoded protein: CASSQLRPYVYEQYF.

This clonotype occurred a few times. J is TRBJ2-2 and V is TRBV7-3; D tentatively fits TRBD1 or TRBD2 (5 bases each). The CDR3 loop spans 15 amino acids. The germline CDR1 and CDR2 sequences are SGHTA and FQGTGA. The V end was cut by 5 bases, the J end by 7 bases, with 17 bases between. The CDR3 DNA follows: TGTGCCAGCAGCCTCCTAGAAGGGACGGGCGGGGAGCTGTTTTTT. It specifies CASSLLEGTGGELFF.